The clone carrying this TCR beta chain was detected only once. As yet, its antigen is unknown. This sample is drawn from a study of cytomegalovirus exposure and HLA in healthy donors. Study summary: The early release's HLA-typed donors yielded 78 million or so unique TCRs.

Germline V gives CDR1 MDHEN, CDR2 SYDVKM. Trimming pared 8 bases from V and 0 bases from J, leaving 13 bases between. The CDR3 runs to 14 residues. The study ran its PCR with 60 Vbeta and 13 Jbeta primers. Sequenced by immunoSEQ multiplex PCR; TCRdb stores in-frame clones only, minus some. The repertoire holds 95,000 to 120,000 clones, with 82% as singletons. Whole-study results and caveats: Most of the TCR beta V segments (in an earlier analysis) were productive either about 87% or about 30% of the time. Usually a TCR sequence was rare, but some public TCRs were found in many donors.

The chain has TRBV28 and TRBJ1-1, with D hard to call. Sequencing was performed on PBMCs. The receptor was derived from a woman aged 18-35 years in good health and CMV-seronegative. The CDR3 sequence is CASVATSMNTEAFF. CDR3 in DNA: TGTGCCAGCGTAGCAACCTCGATGAACACTGAAGCTTTCTTT.